Below, 21 T cell receptor beta chains from the same sample are listed, as sequenced in a study of identifying expanded T cells in peripheral blood. Some clones are missing from TCRdb's copy, which holds only in-frame ones; the method was immunoSEQ multiplex PCR. The sample lists 100,000 or so clones; roughly 91% were seen once. Material: blood. All receptors come from a person aged 18 to 70 in good health.

As concerns this clone: In the same sample, other DNA sequences code for this CDR3. The chain uses TRBV7-9 and TRBJ1-4, with TRBD1 as a possible D gene (5 bases). The CDR3 runs 15 residues. Trimming left V 5 bases short and J 5 bases short, with 15 bases between. Germline V gene sequence: CDR1 SEHNR, CDR2 FQNEAQ (reference sequence). The CDR3: CASSPQGGENEKLFF. In DNA, the CDR3 is TGTGCCAGCAGCCCCCAGGGAGGGGAGAATGAAAAACTGTTTTTT. Together with reference TRBV7-9 and TRBJ1-4, the CDR3 gives the full variable domain: DTGVSQNPRHKITKRGQNVTFRCDPISEHNRLYWYRQTLGQGPEFLTYFQNEAQLEKSRLLSDRFSAERPKGSFSTLEIQRTEQGDSAMYLCASSPQGGENEKLFFGSGTQLSVL.

The chain is built from TRBV6-1 and TRBJ1-1; D perhaps matches TRBD1 (5 bases). CDR3 length: 14 residues. V was trimmed by 6 bases and J by 5 bases, leaving 16 bases between them. Germline lookup yields CDR1 MNHNS and CDR2 SASEGT. The DNA for the CDR3 is TGTGCCAGCAGCAGCGCCGGGACGAATACTGAAGCTTTCTTT. Translating gives CASSSAGTNTEAFF.

On this clone: An end of the junction does not agree with germline; a read error may underlie this. This rearrangement joins TRBV6-1 to TRBJ2-7; D ambiguous. The germline V gene has CDR1 MNHNS and CDR2 SASEGT. This CDR3 comprises 12 residues. CDR3 in DNA: TGTGCCAGCAGTGAAGACGCCGCCGAGAAGTACTTC. Translating it yields CASSEDAAEKYF.

The chain carries TRBV7-3 and TRBJ1-6, with D unclear. Germline CDR1 SGHTA, CDR2 FQGTGA. The V and J ends lost 8 bases and 7 bases respectively, with 15 bases between them. This CDR3 has 14 amino acids. CDR3 protein: CASRTDLKNSPLHF. The DNA of the CDR3 is TGTGCCAGCCGCACCGACCTGAAAAATTCACCCCTCCACTTT. Full variable domain (remainder filled in from reference TRBV7-3 and TRBJ1-6): GAGVSQTPSNKVTEKGKYVELRCDPISGHTALYWYRQSLGQGPEFLIYFQGTGAADDSGLPNDRFFAVRPEGSVSTLKIQRTERGDSAVYLCASRTDLKNSPLHFGNGTRLTVT.

The chain has TRBV18 and TRBJ1-2; TRBD1 aligns across 10 bases. This CDR3 spans 17 amino acids. J lost 8 bases, V lost 2 bases, and 14 bases had no gene match. Germline values: CDR1 KGHSH, CDR2 LQKENI. CDR3 nucleotide sequence: TGTGCCAGCTCACCAGCCAGTGGGACAGGGGTTACGAAAGGCTACACCTTC. This translates into CASSPASGTGVTKGYTF. Filled out from reference TRBV18 and TRBJ1-2, the complete variable domain reads NAGVMQNPRHLVRRRGQEARLRCSPMKGHSHVYWYRQLPEEGLKFMVYLQKENIIDESGMPKERFSAEFPKEGPSILRIQQVVRGDSAAYFCASSPASGTGVTKGYTFGSGTRLTVV.

This clone was observed a single time. This rearrangement joins TRBV27 to TRBJ2-7, with D perhaps matching TRBD1 (6 bases). Germline V CDR1 and CDR2: MNHEY, SMNVEV (reference sequence). CDR3 size: 13 residues. V dropped 3 bases and J dropped 7 bases, with 13 bases sitting between them. This CDR3 is CASSFQGPGEQYF. In DNA form, the CDR3 reads TGTGCCAGCAGTTTCCAGGGGCCGGGGGAGCAGTACTTC.

CDR3 DNA sequence: TGTGCCAGCAGAGGACAGCCGAACACTGAAGCTTTCTTT. This gives the protein CASRGQPNTEAFF. The chain has TRBV6-1 and TRBJ1-1; tentative D call: TRBD1 (6 bases). The CDR3 is 13 amino acids. CDR1 is MNHNS and CDR2 is SASEGT in the germline V gene. V shed 6 bases and J shed 1 base, with 9 bases lying between them.

V gene TRBV19 combines with J gene TRBJ1-2, with TRBD1 as a possible D gene (5 bases). V was shortened by 5 bases and J by 8 bases, with 18 bases between the two germline ends. This CDR3 has 14 residues. Germline CDR1 reads LNHDA; CDR2 reads SQIVND (reference sequence). The CDR3 region is CASSLGTETGGYTF. The CDR3 nucleotides read TGTGCCAGTAGTTTAGGGACGGAAACGGGAGGCTACACCTTC.

The chain employs TRBV7-9 and TRBJ1-3; possible D gene TRBD1, 5 bases. Germline CDR1 SEHNR, CDR2 FQNEAQ (reference sequence). This CDR3 region has 15 residues. The V end lost 4 bases, the J end lost 1 base, and 11 bases lay between the germline ends. The DNA of the CDR3 is TGTGCCAGCAGCTCTGTAGGGGCATCTGGAAACACCATATATTTT. It yields the protein CASSSVGASGNTIYF.

The V and J genes are TRBV27 and TRBJ2-7, with 9 nucleotides matching TRBD2. Germline assignment: CDR1 MNHEY and CDR2 SMNVEV (reference sequence). J gave up 5 bases and V 1 base, and 12 bases lay outside the gene matches. This CDR3 spans 17 amino acids. CDR3 nucleotide sequence: TGTGCCAGCAGTTTATTCCCCCGCGGGGGGGCCGCAGACGAGCAGTACTTC. Translating it yields CASSLFPRGGAADEQYF.

The chain couples TRBV30 to TRBJ2-7; D not certain. Germline V gives CDR1 GTSNPN, CDR2 SVGIG (reference sequence). Between the trimmed V and J ends, which lost 1 base and 0 bases, there was a span of 7 bases. CDR3 length: 13 amino acids. CDR3 amino acids: CAWSARGSYEQYF. The CDR3 DNA reads as TGTGCCTGGAGTGCTCGAGGCTCCTACGAGCAGTACTTC.

This chain uses TRBV7-6 with TRBJ2-5; D is perhaps TRBD1 (5 bases). CDR1 and CDR2 (germline): SGHVS, FNYEAQ. The CDR3 is 14 residues long. Trimming stripped 5 bases from V and 2 bases from J, with 12 bases between. CDR3 region: CASSPRTRQETQYF. CDR3 bases: TGTGCCAGCAGCCCCCGGACAAGACAAGAGACCCAGTACTTC.

Only one count was recorded for this clone. The chain has TRBV5-6 and TRBJ2-6; D not certain. The CDR3 totals 15 residues. Trimming pared 1 base from V and 1 base from J, leaving 6 bases between. Germline values: CDR1 SGHDT, CDR2 YYEEEE. The CDR3 here is CASSLSMSGANVLTF. CDR3 in DNA: TGTGCCAGCAGCTTGTCTATGTCTGGGGCCAACGTCCTGACTTTC.

The chain uses TRBV5-1 and TRBJ2-7; D gene ambiguous. This CDR3 spans 12 amino acids. Between the trimmed V and J ends, which lost 4 bases and 5 bases, there was a span of 10 bases. Germline V gives CDR1 SGHRS, CDR2 YFSETQ. The CDR3 nucleotides are TGCGCCAGCAGCCAACGTGCGGACGAGCAGTACTTC. It yields the protein CASSQRADEQYF. Together with reference TRBV5-1 and TRBJ2-7, the CDR3 gives the full variable domain: KAGVTQTPRYLIKTRGQQVTLSCSPISGHRSVSWYQQTPGQGLQFLFEYFSETQRNKGNFPGRFSGRQFSNSRSEMNVSTLELGDSALYLCASSQRADEQYFGPGTRLTVT.

The chain is built from TRBV6-5 and TRBJ1-5; D gene ambiguous. Germline CDR1 is MNHEY and CDR2 is SVGAGI. CDR3 length equals 15 residues. Trimming left V 0 bases short and J 7 bases short, with 13 bases between. The CDR3, as DNA: TGTGCCAGCAGTTACTCTGGGGATTTCAGCCAGCCCCAGCATTTT. This encodes CASSYSGDFSQPQHF.

This chain joins TRBV27 and TRBJ2-5, with D maybe TRBD1 (5 bases). CDR1 MNHEY and CDR2 SMNVEV come from the germline V gene (reference sequence). V gave up 5 bases and J gave up 2 bases, with 12 bases separating them. The CDR3 is 14 residues long. The DNA for the CDR3 is TGTGCCAGCAGTAACTCCTGGACACAAGAGACCCAGTACTTC. Translation: CASSNSWTQETQYF.

The rearrangement links TRBV5-6 to TRBJ1-2; D perhaps matches TRBD1 (6 bases). Looked up from germline, CDR1 is SGHDT and CDR2 is YYEEEE. V shed 4 bases and J shed 3 bases, with 13 bases lying between them. CDR3 size: 14 residues. The CDR3 reads CASSPRGEDYGYTF. The CDR3 region has the DNA TGTGCCAGCAGCCCTAGGGGGGAAGACTATGGCTACACCTTC.

This chain links TRBV5-5 with TRBJ2-1, with 9 nucleotides matching TRBD2. This CDR3 comprises 17 residues. V shed 0 bases, J shed 3 bases, and the junction held 7 bases outside the gene matches. In germline, CDR1 is SGHKS, CDR2 YYEKEE (reference sequence). CDR3 in amino acids: CASSLVGSGGFYNEQFF. The CDR3 nucleotides are TGTGCCAGCAGCTTGGTAGGGAGCGGGGGGTTCTACAATGAGCAGTTCTTC.

J is TRBJ2-1 and V is TRBV7-9, with TRBD2 matching 8 bases. The CDR3 sequence is 17 residues long. Losses at the gene ends were 4 bases for V and 0 bases for J; bases not matched to a gene: 8. From germline, CDR1 is SEHNR and CDR2 FQNEAQ (reference sequence). CDR3 sequence: CASSSPALAGSYNEQFF. As DNA, the CDR3 is TGTGCCAGCAGCTCGCCCGCCCTAGCGGGCTCCTACAATGAGCAGTTCTTC.

The chain employs TRBV6-5 and TRBJ2-7; D is unclear. The CDR3 sequence is 11 residues long. V gave up 9 bases and J gave up 5 bases, with 11 bases separating them. CDR1 MNHEY and CDR2 SVGAGI come from the germline V gene. The CDR3 spells CASEGPDEQYF. The CDR3 DNA is TGTGCCAGTGAAGGGCCGGACGAGCAGTACTTC.

The chain recombines TRBV28 with TRBJ2-7; the D is unclear. The CDR3 is 11 residues long. Germline V CDR1 and CDR2: MDHEN, SYDVKM. Trimming shortened V by 2 bases and J by 7 bases, and 6 bases separated the two germline ends. CDR3 in amino acids: CASSLGPEQYF. The CDR3 DNA reads as TGTGCCAGCAGTTTAGGCCCGGAGCAGTACTTC.